This T cell receptor beta chain originates from a study of T-cell reconstitution after alpha-beta-depleted transplantation in children. The study's findings and limits: One year post-transplant, T-cell counts and diversity were largely derived from T cells produced anew. Several hundred graft clones that had expanded were reportedly the source of alpha-beta T cells about two months after transplant. In some patients, recipient T cells and intrathymic progenitors surviving conditioning explained high day-60 diversity.

The CDR3 contains 18 residues. After removal of 3 bases from V and 1 base from J, the junction contained 12 bases not matched to a gene. CDR1 DFQATT and CDR2 SNEGSKA come from the germline V gene (reference sequence). As it was prepared, the TCRbeta library received unique molecular identifiers. TCRdb reanalysed the PCR reads using MiXCR and keeps one entry per CDR3 protein. Altogether approximately 430,000 distinct CDR3 sequences are present, about a sixth being singletons, with the ten largest covering just under 30%. Comment on this clonotype: Its specificity is not known.

V is TRBV20-1 and J is TRBJ2-4, with 10 bases that match TRBD1. The sequencing here drew on PBMCs, mostly from graft donor cells, taken 360 days after TCRalphabeta/CD19-depleted stem cell transplant. The receptor comes from a boy less than two years old who had a stem cell transplant for Wiskott-Aldrich syndrome, so the T cells may come from the graft donor. The CDR3 region has the DNA TGCAGTGCTAGGCTGGACAGGGGGTCGTTTGGCGCCAAAAACATTCAGTACTTC. Translation: CSARLDRGSFGAKNIQYF.